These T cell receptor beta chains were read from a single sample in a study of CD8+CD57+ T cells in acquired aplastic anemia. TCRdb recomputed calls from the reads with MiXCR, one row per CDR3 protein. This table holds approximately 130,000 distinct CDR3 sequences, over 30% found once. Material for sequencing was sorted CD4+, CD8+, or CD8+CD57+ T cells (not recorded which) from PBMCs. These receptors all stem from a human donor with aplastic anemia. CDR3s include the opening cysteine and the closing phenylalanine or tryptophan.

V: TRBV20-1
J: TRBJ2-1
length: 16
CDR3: CSARSPSGGLYNEQFF

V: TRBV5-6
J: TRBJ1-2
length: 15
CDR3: CASSLYGVFNYGYTF

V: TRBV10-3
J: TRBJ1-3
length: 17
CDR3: CASSESQQGVSGNTIYF

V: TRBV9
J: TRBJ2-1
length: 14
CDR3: CASSVGSAYNEQFF

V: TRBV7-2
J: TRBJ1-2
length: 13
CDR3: CASSSRTGGGYTF

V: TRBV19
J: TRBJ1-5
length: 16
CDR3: CASKSGDRGKGQPQHF

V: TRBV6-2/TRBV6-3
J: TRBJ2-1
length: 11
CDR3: CASSAGNEQFF

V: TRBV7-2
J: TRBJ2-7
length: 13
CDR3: CASSLSGAYEQYF

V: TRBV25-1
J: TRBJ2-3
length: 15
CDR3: CASIARDRRTDTQYF

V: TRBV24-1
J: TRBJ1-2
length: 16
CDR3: CATSDFGTATRYGYTF

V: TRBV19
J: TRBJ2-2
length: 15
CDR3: CASSRTELNTGELFF

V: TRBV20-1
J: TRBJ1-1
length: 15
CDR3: CSASEGGPRNTEAFF

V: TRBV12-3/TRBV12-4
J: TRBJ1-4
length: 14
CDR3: CASSRTGAGEKLFF

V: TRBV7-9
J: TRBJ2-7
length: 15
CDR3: CASSYGTGAWDEQYF

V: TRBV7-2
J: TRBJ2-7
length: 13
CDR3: CASSLWPAYEQYF

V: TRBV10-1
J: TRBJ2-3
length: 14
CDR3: CASRGQGPPDTQYF

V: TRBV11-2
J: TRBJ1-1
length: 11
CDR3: CASSLERSAFF

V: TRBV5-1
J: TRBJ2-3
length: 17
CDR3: CASSFRTVILSTDTQYF